These 15 T cell receptor beta chains came from one sample sequenced in a study of CD8+CD57+ T cells in acquired aplastic anemia. Genomic DNA was employed as the template in profiling TCR beta VDJ and CDR3. Each CDR3 protein is one row after TCRdb ran MiXCR on the reads. The sample contains about 100,000 distinct CDR3 sequences, around 50% of which appear only once. Sequences were obtained from sorted CD4+, CD8+, or CD8+CD57+ T cells (not recorded which) from PBMCs. The receptor source for this set is a human donor in good health, serving as a control.

In this sample, this clonotype turned up once. The rearrangement uses TRBV25-1 and TRBJ2-5; TRBD2 agrees at 8 bases. The V and J ends lost 8 bases and 4 bases, in that order; junction bases with no gene match: 15. The CDR3 is made up of 16 amino acids. Germline V gene data show CDR1 as MGHDK and CDR2 as SYGVNS. This CDR3 reads CASLEGAGGGGETQYF. The CDR3 DNA follows: TGTGCCAGCCTTGAAGGGGCGGGGGGCGGTGGAGAGACCCAGTACTTC.

This clonotype came up once. This sequence joins TRBV5-1 and TRBJ1-5; D ambiguous. CDR1 and CDR2 from the germline V gene are SGHRS and YFSETQ. Trimming took off 0 bases at V and 4 bases at J, with 11 bases between the two ends. The CDR3 has 15 amino acids. CDR3: CASSLDGRPNQPQHF. The CDR3 nucleotides are TGCGCCAGCAGCTTGGATGGACGGCCAAATCAGCCCCAGCATTTT.

About this clonotype itself: Its ends do not fully match the called genes, so a read error is possible. CDR3 in DNA: TGCAGCGTCAGGACCCATAGCTACGCCTTC. Translated: CSVRTHSYAF. V and J are TRBV29-1 and TRBJ1-2; D not certain. The CDR3 loop spans 10 amino acids. The germline V gene encodes CDR1 SQVTM and CDR2 ANQGSEA.

This clonotype has only a few counts. A much larger clone lies one base from this, so it may be a read error. J is TRBJ1-2 and V is TRBV9; D is possibly TRBD1 (5 bases). This CDR3 region has 13 residues. Per the germline V gene, CDR1 is SGDLS and CDR2 is YYNGEE. Here the CDR3 reads CASSGKTVYGHTF. CDR3 sequence (DNA): TGTGCCAGCAGCGGTAAGACAGTCTATGGCCACACCTTC. The whole variable domain, remainder taken from reference TRBV9 and TRBJ1-2, is DSGVTQTPKHLITATGQRVTLRCSPRSGDLSVYWYQQSLDQGLQFLIQYYNGEERAKGNILERFSAQQFPDLHSELNLSSLELGDSALYFCASSGKTVYGHTFGSGTRLTVV.

The table lists this clonotype with a count of one. A much more abundant neighbour one base away suggests this may be a read error. The chain links TRBV6-4 to TRBJ1-1; D unresolved. The CDR3 consists of 15 residues. The germline gives CDR1 MRHNA, CDR2 SNTAGT. The CDR3: CARSEIELQNTEAFF. The CDR3 nucleotides read TGTGCCCGCAGTGAAATCGAGTTACAGAACACTGAAGCTTTCTTT.

This clonotype was counted only a few times. A read error is possible here, since a much larger clone lies one base away. The CDR3 DNA sequence: TGTGCCAACAGTGGGCACGTTTACAATGAGCAGTTCTTC. Translation gives CANSGHVYNEQFF. The chain is built from TRBV10-3 and TRBJ2-1; the D is unclear. The CDR3 length is 13 residues. The germline CDR1 and CDR2 sequences are ENHRY and SYGVKD.

This clonotype was counted many times. The gene calls are TRBV13 and TRBJ1-1, with D possibly being TRBD1 (5 bases). V lost 6 bases and J 1 base, leaving 15 bases between the germline ends. The CDR3 sequence is 15 residues long. Germline loops: CDR1 PRHDT, CDR2 FYEKMQ (reference sequence). CDR3 residues: CASSSPGAENTEAFF. As DNA, the CDR3 is TGTGCCAGCAGTTCGCCCGGGGCAGAGAACACTGAAGCTTTCTTT.

This clonotype was counted once. The rearrangement uses TRBV15 and TRBJ2-1, with D possibly matching TRBD2 (6 bases). This CDR3 is built from 14 residues. From germline, CDR1 is LNHNV and CDR2 YYDKDF (reference sequence). Trimming cost V 0 bases and J 12 bases, with 15 bases left between them. CDR3 amino acids: CATSRDKGQGGQFF. CDR3 coding DNA: TGTGCCACCAGCAGAGATAAGGGGCAGGGAGGGCAGTTCTTC.

This rearrangement joins TRBV24-1 to TRBJ2-5; D not certain. The CDR3 covers 12 residues. In germline, CDR1 is KGHDR, CDR2 SFDVKD. Trimming removed 4 bases from V and 2 bases from J, with 4 bases in between. DNA of the CDR3: TGTGCCACCAGTGACTATCAAGAGACCCAGTACTTC. Residues: CATSDYQETQYF.

This chain links TRBV11-3 with TRBJ1-6, with D possibly matching TRBD1 (5 bases). The V end lost 2 bases, the J end lost 8 bases, and 13 bases lay between the germline ends. The CDR3 runs 15 residues. CDR1 SGHNT and CDR2 YENEEA come from the germline V gene. In DNA, the CDR3 is TGTGCCAGCAGCTTAATGGGGGGGGACCATTCACCCCTCCACTTT. Protein: CASSLMGGDHSPLHF.

About this clonotype: One junction end disagrees with the germline gene, perhaps due to a read error. Here the CDR3 reads CASSDRGAYGYIF. The CDR3 nucleotides are TGTGCCAGCAGTGATCGGGGCGCCTATGGCTACATCTTC. The rearrangement uses TRBV6-1 and TRBJ1-2, with TRBD1 as a possible D gene (5 bases). Germline V gene lookup returns CDR1 MNHNS and CDR2 SASEGT. This CDR3 is 13 amino acids long.

This clonotype was seen at least ten times. The gene calls are TRBV20-1 and TRBJ2-7; TRBD2 might be the D (5 bases). This CDR3 comprises 13 residues. Germline CDR1 and CDR2: DFQATT and SNEGSKA (reference sequence). The V and J ends lost 0 bases and 2 bases respectively, with 8 bases between them. CDR3 nucleotides: TGCAGTGCTAGAGATGGACTCACCTACGAGCAGTACTTC. Residues: CSARDGLTYEQYF.

This clonotype has only a few counts. The chain has TRBV19 and TRBJ2-1; 7 bases match TRBD2. This CDR3 contains 12 residues. Losses at the gene ends were 8 bases for V and 6 bases for J; bases not matched to a gene: 4. Germline V gene lookup returns CDR1 LNHDA and CDR2 SQIVND (reference sequence). CDR3 protein: CASGPGGNEQFF. In DNA, the CDR3 is TGTGCCAGTGGACCGGGGGGCAATGAGCAGTTCTTC. Filled out from reference TRBV19 and TRBJ2-1, the complete variable domain reads DGGITQSPKYLFRKEGQNVTLSCEQNLNHDAMYWYRQDPGQGLRLIYYSQIVNDFQKGDIAEGYSVSREKKESFPLTVTSAQKNPTAFYLCASGPGGNEQFFGPGTRLTVL.

This clonotype has at least ten counts. The chain recombines TRBV7-2 with TRBJ2-3, with 7 nucleotides matching TRBD2. CDR1 SGHTA and CDR2 FQGNSA come from the germline V gene. J gave up 2 bases and V 0 bases, and 2 bases lay outside the gene matches. This CDR3 region has 15 residues. The CDR3 reads CASSLAGGSTDTQYF. The CDR3 nucleotides read TGTGCCAGCAGCTTAGCGGGGGGGTCCACAGATACGCAGTATTTT.

This clonotype was seen only a few times. This sequence joins TRBV5-6 and TRBJ2-2; 15 bases match TRBD2. This CDR3 is 16 amino acids long. Germline lookup yields CDR1 SGHDT and CDR2 YYEEEE. The V gene end was trimmed by 4 bases and the J gene end by 4 bases; junction bases not matched to a gene: 2. Written as DNA, the CDR3 is TGTGCCAGCAGCGGACTAGCGGGGGGGGGCACCGGGGAGCTGTTTTTT. Its protein is CASSGLAGGGTGELFF.